The 10 T cell receptor beta chains below all came from one sample that was sequenced in a study of blood T cell repertoires in COVID-19. Clones were sequenced by immunoSEQ multiplex PCR, and TCRdb holds only the in-frame ones, with some missing. The sample has 120,000 or so clones, over 75% seen once. Input material: peripheral blood. The receptors originated from an older woman with acute or convalescent COVID-19.

J is TRBJ1-6 and V is TRBV10-2, with D possibly TRBD1 on 6 matching bases. Germline-derived CDR1 and CDR2 are WSHSY and SAAADI. The V gene lost 3 bases and the J gene lost 10 bases, with 16 bases spanning the gap. The CDR3 is 15 residues long. DNA of the CDR3: TGCGCCAGCAGTGATAGGGGACATGGCCCCTCACCCCTCCACTTT. It translates to CASSDRGHGPSPLHF.

This chain joins TRBV19 and TRBJ1-1; a possible D gene is TRBD1 (5 bases). The V end lost 8 bases, the J end lost 3 bases, and 10 bases lay between the germline ends. Germline lookup yields CDR1 LNHDA and CDR2 SQIVND (reference sequence). The CDR3 loop spans 12 amino acids. CDR3 coding DNA: TGTGCCAGTGGGACTGATTACACTGAAGCTTTCTTT. Protein sequence: CASGTDYTEAFF.

This clone was seen just once. The chain links TRBV18 to TRBJ2-1; 7 bases are a match to TRBD1. V lost 3 bases, J lost 3 bases, and 8 bases stayed unmatched. The length of the CDR3 is 16 residues. Per germline, CDR1 KGHSH and CDR2 LQKENI. CDR3 nucleotide sequence: TGTGCCAGCTCACCCACCGGGACAGCAGTCTACAATGAGCAGTTCTTC. Translation gives CASSPTGTAVYNEQFF.

The count of this clone is one. The chain recombines TRBV10-3 with TRBJ2-4; 9 nucleotides align to TRBD2. The CDR3 is 16 amino acids. The germline gives CDR1 ENHRY, CDR2 SYGVKD. V lost 2 bases, J lost 8 bases, and 10 bases stayed unmatched. The CDR3 nucleotides read TGTGCCATCAGTGAGGGAAGCGGCGGGAGGGAGGACATTCAGTACTTC. Its protein is CAISEGSGGREDIQYF.

The rearrangement links TRBV19 to TRBJ1-5; a weak D match, TRBD1 (5 bases). CDR3 length: 16 residues. Trimming shortened V by 7 bases and J by 0 bases, and 16 bases separated the two germline ends. Germline CDR1 reads LNHDA; CDR2 reads SQIVND (reference sequence). CDR3 in amino acids: CASTLTAFLSNQPQHF. The CDR3 coding sequence is TGTGCCAGTACATTGACAGCCTTTCTTAGCAATCAGCCCCAGCATTTT.

The sample holds a few counts of this clone. The chain couples TRBV28 to TRBJ1-3; TRBD1 is a possible D gene (6 bases). Germline assignment: CDR1 MDHEN and CDR2 SYDVKM. The CDR3 spans 14 residues. With 6 bases removed from V and 1 base from J, the gap between germline ends came to 10 bases. The CDR3 nucleotides read TGTGCCAGCAGCCCAGGGGAATCTGGAAACACCATATATTTT. Translated: CASSPGESGNTIYF.

The chain has TRBV5-1 and TRBJ1-2; D uncertain. Deletions cut 3 bases from V and 3 bases from J, with 9 bases between. This CDR3 has 13 amino acids. The germline V gene encodes CDR1 SGHRS and CDR2 YFSETQ. The CDR3 loop is CASSSPGYYGYTF. As DNA, the CDR3 is TGCGCCAGCAGCTCCCCAGGCTACTATGGCTACACCTTC.

CDR3 bases: TGCGCCAGCAGCACCACAGGGCGGCCCTCAGAGACCCAGTACTTC. Translation: CASSTTGRPSETQYF. V gene TRBV5-1 combines with J gene TRBJ2-5; TRBD1 might be the D (6 bases). The CDR3 is made up of 15 amino acids. Looked up from germline, CDR1 is SGHRS and CDR2 is YFSETQ. The ends were cut back, 4 bases at V and 4 bases at J, with 17 bases in the middle. The full variable domain, in which reference TRBV5-1 and TRBJ2-5 provide the parts outside the CDR3, is KAGVTQTPRYLIKTRGQQVTLSCSPISGHRSVSWYQQTPGQGLQFLFEYFSETQRNKGNFPGRFSGRQFSNSRSEMNVSTLELGDSALYLCASSTTGRPSETQYFGPGTRLLVL.

J is TRBJ1-1 and V is TRBV7-2; tentative D call: TRBD1 (5 bases). Germline CDR1 SGHTA, CDR2 FQGNSA. Trimming removed 2 bases from V and 3 bases from J, with 10 bases in between. This CDR3 region has 14 residues. CDR3 residues: CASSLSGWYTEAFF. In DNA, the CDR3 is TGTGCCAGCAGCTTATCAGGGTGGTACACTGAAGCTTTCTTT.

The chain uses TRBV9 and TRBJ1-1, with 8 bases that match TRBD1. The J segment lost 2 bases and the V segment lost 3 bases, leaving 6 bases of the junction unmatched. The germline gives CDR1 SGDLS, CDR2 YYNGEE. CDR3 length: 15 residues. CDR3 bases: TGTGCCAGCAGCGGAGGACAGGGAGCTAACACTGAAGCTTTCTTT. Encoded protein: CASSGGQGANTEAFF.